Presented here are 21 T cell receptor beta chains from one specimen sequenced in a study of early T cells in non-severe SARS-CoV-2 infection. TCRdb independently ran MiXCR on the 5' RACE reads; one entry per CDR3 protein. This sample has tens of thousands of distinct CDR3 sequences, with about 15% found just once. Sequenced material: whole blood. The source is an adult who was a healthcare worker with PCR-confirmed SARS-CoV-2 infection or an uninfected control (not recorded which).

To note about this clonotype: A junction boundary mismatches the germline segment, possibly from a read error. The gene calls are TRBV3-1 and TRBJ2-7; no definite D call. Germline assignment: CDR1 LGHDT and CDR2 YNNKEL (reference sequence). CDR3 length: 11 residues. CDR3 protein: CASGHSYEQYF. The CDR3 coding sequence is TGTGCCAGCGGCCACTCCTACGAGCAGTACTTC.

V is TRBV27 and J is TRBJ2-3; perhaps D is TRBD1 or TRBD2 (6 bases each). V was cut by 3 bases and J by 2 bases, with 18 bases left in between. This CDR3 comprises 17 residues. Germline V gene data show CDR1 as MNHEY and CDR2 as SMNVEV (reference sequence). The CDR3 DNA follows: TGTGCCAGCAGTTTTTGGAGGGGGACTTTAAACACAGATACGCAGTATTTT. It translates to CASSFWRGTLNTDTQYF.

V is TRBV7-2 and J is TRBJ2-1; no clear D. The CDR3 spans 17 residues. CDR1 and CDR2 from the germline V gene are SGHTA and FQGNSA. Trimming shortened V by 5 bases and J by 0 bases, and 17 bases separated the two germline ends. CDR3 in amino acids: CASSANSGLSSYNEQFF. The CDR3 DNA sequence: TGTGCCAGCAGCGCCAATTCGGGCCTCAGCTCCTACAATGAGCAGTTCTTC.

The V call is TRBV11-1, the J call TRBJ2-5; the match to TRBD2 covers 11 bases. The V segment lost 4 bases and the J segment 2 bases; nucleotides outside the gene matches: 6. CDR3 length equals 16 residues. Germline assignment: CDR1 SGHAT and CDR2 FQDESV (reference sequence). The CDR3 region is CASSSRLAGYQETQYF. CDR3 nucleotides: TGTGCCAGCAGCTCCCGACTAGCGGGATATCAAGAGACCCAGTACTTC.

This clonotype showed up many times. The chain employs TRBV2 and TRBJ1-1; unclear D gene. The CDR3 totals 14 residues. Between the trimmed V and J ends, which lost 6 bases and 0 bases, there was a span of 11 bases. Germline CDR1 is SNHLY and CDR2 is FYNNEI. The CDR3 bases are TGTGCCAGCAGGGATGATGGCATGAACACTGAAGCTTTCTTT. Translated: CASRDDGMNTEAFF.

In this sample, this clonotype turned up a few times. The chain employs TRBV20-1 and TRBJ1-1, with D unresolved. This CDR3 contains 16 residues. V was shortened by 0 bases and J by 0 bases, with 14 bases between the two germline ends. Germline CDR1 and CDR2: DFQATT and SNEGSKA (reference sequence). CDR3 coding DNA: TGCAGTGCTAGAGAGGCCCTCAGACTCATGAACACTGAAGCTTTCTTT. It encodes CSAREALRLMNTEAFF.

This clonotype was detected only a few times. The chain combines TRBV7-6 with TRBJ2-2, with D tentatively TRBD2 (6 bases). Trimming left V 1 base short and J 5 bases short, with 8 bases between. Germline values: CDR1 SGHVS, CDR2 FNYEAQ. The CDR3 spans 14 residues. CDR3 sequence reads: CASSLVAGTGELFF. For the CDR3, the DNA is TGTGCCAGCAGCTTAGTTGCGGGAACCGGGGAGCTGTTTTTT.

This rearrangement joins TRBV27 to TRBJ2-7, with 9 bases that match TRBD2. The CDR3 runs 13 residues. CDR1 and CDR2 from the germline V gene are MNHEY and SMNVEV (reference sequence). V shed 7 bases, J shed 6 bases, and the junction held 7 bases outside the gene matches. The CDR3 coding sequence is TGTGCCAGCACCGATCTAGCGGGGAGCGAGCAGTACTTC. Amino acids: CASTDLAGSEQYF.

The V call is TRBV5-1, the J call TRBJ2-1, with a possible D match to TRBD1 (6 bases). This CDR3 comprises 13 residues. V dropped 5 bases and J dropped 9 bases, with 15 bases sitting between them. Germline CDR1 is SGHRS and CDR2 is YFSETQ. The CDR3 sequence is CASRNERGSEQFF. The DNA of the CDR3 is TGCGCCAGCAGAAATGAGAGGGGGAGTGAGCAGTTCTTC.

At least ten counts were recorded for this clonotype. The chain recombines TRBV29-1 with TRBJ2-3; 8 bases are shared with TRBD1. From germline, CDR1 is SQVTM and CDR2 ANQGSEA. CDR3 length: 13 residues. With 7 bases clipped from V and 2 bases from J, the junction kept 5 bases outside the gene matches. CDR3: CSAEDRATDTQYF. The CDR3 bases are TGCAGCGCCGAGGACAGGGCCACAGATACGCAGTATTTT.

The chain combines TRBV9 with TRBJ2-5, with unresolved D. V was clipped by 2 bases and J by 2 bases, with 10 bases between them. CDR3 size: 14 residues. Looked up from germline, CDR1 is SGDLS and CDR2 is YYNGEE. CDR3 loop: CASSVGRLQETQYF. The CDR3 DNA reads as TGTGCCAGCAGCGTCGGACGCCTTCAAGAGACCCAGTACTTC.

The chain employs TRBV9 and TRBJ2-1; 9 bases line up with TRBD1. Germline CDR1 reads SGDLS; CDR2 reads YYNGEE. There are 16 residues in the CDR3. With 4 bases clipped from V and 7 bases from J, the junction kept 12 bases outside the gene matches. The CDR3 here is CASSSNRDREVNEQFF. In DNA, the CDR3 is TGTGCCAGCAGCTCCAACCGGGACAGGGAAGTAAATGAGCAGTTCTTC.

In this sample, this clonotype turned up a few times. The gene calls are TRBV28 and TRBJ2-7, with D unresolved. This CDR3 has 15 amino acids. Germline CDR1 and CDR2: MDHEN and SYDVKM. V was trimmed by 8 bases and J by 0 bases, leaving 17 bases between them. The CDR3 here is CASVPAIQASYEQYF. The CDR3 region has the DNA TGTGCCAGCGTCCCAGCTATCCAGGCCTCCTACGAGCAGTACTTC.

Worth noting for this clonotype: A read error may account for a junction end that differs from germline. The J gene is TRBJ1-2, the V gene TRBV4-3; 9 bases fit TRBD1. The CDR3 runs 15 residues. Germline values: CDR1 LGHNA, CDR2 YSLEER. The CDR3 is CASSQDRGTGSPQVF. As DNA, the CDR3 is TGCGCCAGCAGCCAAGATAGAGGGACAGGGAGTCCCCAAGTCTTC.

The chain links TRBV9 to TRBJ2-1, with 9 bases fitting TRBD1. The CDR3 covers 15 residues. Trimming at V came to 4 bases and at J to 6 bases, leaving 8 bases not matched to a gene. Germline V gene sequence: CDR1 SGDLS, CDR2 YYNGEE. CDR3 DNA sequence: TGTGCCAGCAGCCTCTACAGGGGGCCCGGCAATGAGCAGTTCTTC. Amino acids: CASSLYRGPGNEQFF.

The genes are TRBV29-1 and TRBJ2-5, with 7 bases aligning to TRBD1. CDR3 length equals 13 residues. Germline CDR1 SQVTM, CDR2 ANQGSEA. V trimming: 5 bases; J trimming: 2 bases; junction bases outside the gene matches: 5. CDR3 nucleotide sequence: TGCAGCGTTTTGACAGGGCTTCAAGAGACCCAGTACTTC. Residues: CSVLTGLQETQYF.

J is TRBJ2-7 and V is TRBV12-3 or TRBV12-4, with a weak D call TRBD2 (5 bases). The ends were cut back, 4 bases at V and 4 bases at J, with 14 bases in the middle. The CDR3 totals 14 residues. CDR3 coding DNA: TGTGCCAGCAGTTCTGGCGGGCTAAGTTACGAGCAGTACTTC. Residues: CASSSGGLSYEQYF.

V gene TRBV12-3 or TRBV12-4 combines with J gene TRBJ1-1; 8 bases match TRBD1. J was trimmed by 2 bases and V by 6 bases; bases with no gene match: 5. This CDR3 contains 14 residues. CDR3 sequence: CASSPGGSNTEAFF. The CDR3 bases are TGTGCCAGCAGCCCAGGGGGCAGTAACACTGAAGCTTTCTTT.

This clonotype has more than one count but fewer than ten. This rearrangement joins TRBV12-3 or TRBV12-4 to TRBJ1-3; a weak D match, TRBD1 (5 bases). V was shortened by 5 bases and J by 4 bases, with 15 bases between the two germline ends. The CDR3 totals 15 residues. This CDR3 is CASSPPTGLGNTIYF. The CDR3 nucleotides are TGTGCCAGCAGTCCCCCTACAGGTTTGGGAAACACCATATATTTT.

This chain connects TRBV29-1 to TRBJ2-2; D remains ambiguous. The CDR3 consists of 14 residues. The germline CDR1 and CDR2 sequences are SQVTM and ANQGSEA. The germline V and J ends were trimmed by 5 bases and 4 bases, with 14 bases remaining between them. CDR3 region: CSVLGPWSTGELFF. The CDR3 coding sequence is TGCAGCGTTCTCGGCCCTTGGAGCACCGGGGAGCTGTTTTTT.

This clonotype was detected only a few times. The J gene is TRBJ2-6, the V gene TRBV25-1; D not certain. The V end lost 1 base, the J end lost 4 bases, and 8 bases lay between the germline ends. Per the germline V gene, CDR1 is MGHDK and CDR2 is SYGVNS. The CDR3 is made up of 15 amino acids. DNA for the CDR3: TGTGCCAGCAGTGAATCCGGCTCCGGGGCCAACGTCCTGACTTTC. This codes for CASSESGSGANVLTF.